This T cell receptor beta chain was recorded in a study of regulatory T cells in long-lasting Graves disease (dated by TCRdb to the early 2020s). About the study as a whole: Patients with newly diagnosed Graves' disease had been on antithyroid drugs for under 3 months. This study used TCR sequencing and RNA sequencing of peripheral blood to compare persistent Graves' disease patients against newly diagnosed Graves' disease patients. The study took place in China and was registered as a clinical trial. A total of roughly 35 samples underwent TCR sequencing: around 13 from persistent and 20 from newly diagnosed Graves' disease patients.

The study at large found these results: Persistent disease showed preferential use of TRBV28, TRBJ1-2 and TRBJ2-5, whereas newly diagnosed disease favored TRBV20-1 and TRBJ2-1. The authors noted that the small sample size was a limitation that may lower accuracy. The study examined only peripheral blood because the primary lesion, thyroid tissue, could not be accessed. A larger number of public clonotypes was shared among persistent patients (fewer than 3,000) than among newly diagnosed patients (over 850). Sequencing and analysis were limited to the TCR beta chain. Lower TCR Shannon entropy and fewer highly expanded clones were observed in persistent Graves' disease patients than in newly diagnosed patients, which suggested clonal expansion.

The germline V gene sets CDR1 to SGHVS and CDR2 to FQNEAQ. The CDR3 numbers 16 residues from cysteine through phenylalanine. The kept DNA is CDR3 alone, 48 bases in frame from the first base. Trimming accounts for 2 bases at V and 0 bases at J, while the number of junction bases matched to no gene is 4. This clonotype appeared many times. It lacks a known antigen. Base qualities are missing; no much larger clone stands one base away. The protocol used for the library was multiplex PCR. Data came from an Illumina HiSeq 4000. iRepertoire HTBI primers and Arm-PCR amplification of CDR3 regions were used to construct TCR beta libraries. Before sequencing, the PCR products went through gel purification. On the study's bioinformatics: Gene usage analysis of CDR3 amino acid clonotypes relied on the approximately 60 TRBV and 15 or so TRBJ segments identified across samples. Filtered high-quality paired reads were merged into contigs using COPE and FqMerger. BLAST was used to align contigs to the IMGT TRBV, TRBD and TRBJ reference genes, and CDR3 was defined following IMGT. Any clonotype with a frequency above 0.1% was classified as a highly expanded clone. Repertoire diversity was measured by Shannon entropy, and V-J evenness by the Gini coefficient. A clonotype found in more than one individual was treated as public. The raw public data were reprocessed by TCRdb itself: fastp quality trimming at Q25, MiXCR clonotype calling, in-frame beta chains only. Entries are consolidated by CDR3 protein sequence, retaining the most common genes and DNA. The V and J calls and clone size are TCRdb's, not the authors'. In all, the sample holds about 220,000 distinct CDR3 sequences, and around 19% of those were seen once. The top ten hold approximately 12% of the sample.

According to the study, the label for this sample's time point signals: newly diagnosed GD, antithyroid drugs for less than 3 months. For both TCR sequencing and RNA sequencing, RNA was extracted from PBMCs in TRIzol. The diagnosis of Graves' disease followed American Thyroid Association guidelines. The patients came from an endocrinology department in Xi'an, China. Each patient gave 7 to 9.5 milliliters of peripheral blood, collected in an EDTA anticoagulant tube. PBMCs were isolated by Ficoll Paque Plus density gradient separation without further T cell sorting. An Agilent 2100 Bioanalyzer and agarose gel were used to check RNA quality, and a NanoDrop 2000 was used to measure RNA concentration. This sample also appeared in a second study, on T cells in Graves' hyperthyroidism and ophthalmopathy. As the second publication notes: Stable Graves' hyperthyroidism was defined as no progression to ophthalmopathy during 18 months of follow-up. Hyperthyroidism patients were aged 18 to 65 years and newly diagnosed, with disease duration of less than 2 months. The study excluded patients with uncontrolled infections, other autoimmune diseases, pregnancy or lactation. Diagnoses were established on the basis of clinical symptoms, serum thyroxine and TRAb, thyroid ultrasound, and orbital computed tomography. The first round of RT-PCR for the TCR CDR3 was performed with the HTBI primer set and the Qiagen OneStep RT-PCR kit. Most expanded thyroid clonotypes (frequency above 0.001) were also detected in blood, suggesting blood repertoires may reflect thyroid immune responses. Ophthalmopathy was separated from stable hyperthyroidism by a 13 V-J signature model, with approximately 86% sensitivity and about 81% specificity obtained in cross-validation and 80%/75% obtained in testing. During validation, the model predicted progression to ophthalmopathy a median of roughly 7.1 months ahead of onset, with 60% to 71% sensitivity and less than 85% specificity. TCR V-J signatures able to tell the groups apart were searched for in a discovery cohort of more than 90 patients, of whom 40 to 45 had Graves' ophthalmopathy and 57 had stable Graves' hyperthyroidism. Whether ophthalmopathy could be predicted prospectively was tested in an independent validation cohort made up of about 20 hyperthyroidism patients plus 17 patients who later progressed to ophthalmopathy. The roughly 91 discovery patients were randomly divided into training and test sets at a 7:3 ratio. In addition, the study compared T-cell repertoires in thyroid tissue and in blood from roughly 6 Graves' hyperthyroidism patients. Following sampling, methimazole starting at 30 mg daily was given to hyperthyroidism patients, and high-dose intravenous methylprednisolone was given to ophthalmopathy patients. The libraries were constructed in a second round of multiplex PCR and then size-selected and purified. Libraries were sequenced paired-end with 100 bp reads on an Illumina HiSeq2000. Raw data were processed with SOAPnuke, discarding reads with adapters, uncalled bases, mean Phred below 15, or no exact constant-primer or identifier match. COPE v1.2.5 was used to merge the high-quality paired reads, and each unique nucleotide sequence was defined as a clonotype. MiTCR v1.1 was used to align the clonotypes against IMGT TRBV, TRBD and TRBJ reference segments. Analysis was restricted to V-J combinations with a frequency above 0.0001, which covered just over 98% of repertoires. The TCS score was defined as the ratio of F50 (clonal expansion) to E x V (chaos), calculated using BLOSUM62-based TCRdist between CDR3 peptides within each V-J. Welch's t-statistics and random forest reduced roughly 540 V-J features to roughly 13, which were used in a naive Bayes classifier (R e1071). Sample size was not statistically predetermined, and investigators were not blinded to group allocation. TCR Vbeta CDR3 sequencing of some 140 peripheral blood samples (over 40 ophthalmopathy, over 70 hyperthyroidism and roughly 17 progressor patients) is reported in the paper.

The sample in question was peripheral blood mononuclear cells (PBMCs), obtained at new diagnosis, from a patient treated with antithyroid drugs. This TCR was recovered from a woman aged 25 to 39 with Graves disease. Donor details come from another sample of the same person, matched by shared clones. The chain is made from TRBV7-8 and TRBJ1-2; the junction holds 9 bases that match TRBD1. The CDR3 protein: CASSLFGTGSNYGYTF. In nucleotides, the sequence is TGTGCCAGCAGCTTATTCGGGACAGGGTCTAACTATGGCTACACCTTC.